This T cell receptor (beta chain) was observed in a study of blood T cell repertoires in COVID-19. The method was immunoSEQ multiplex PCR; TCRdb's version includes in-frame clones alone and lacks a portion of them. The table records about 290,000 clones, about 82% of them present only once. CDR3 length equals 16 residues. This receptor was obtained from a woman between 50 and 59 years old with active or convalescent COVID-19. Sample: peripheral blood. J is TRBJ2-1 and V is TRBV7-5; the DNA was not compared with TRBD2, the D call given in the table. TRBV7-5 is a recognized pseudogene. The CDR3 bases are TGTGTCAGAAGCGATACCATTAGGACTACCTACAATGAGCAGTTCTTC. Translation gives CVRSDTIRTTYNEQFF.